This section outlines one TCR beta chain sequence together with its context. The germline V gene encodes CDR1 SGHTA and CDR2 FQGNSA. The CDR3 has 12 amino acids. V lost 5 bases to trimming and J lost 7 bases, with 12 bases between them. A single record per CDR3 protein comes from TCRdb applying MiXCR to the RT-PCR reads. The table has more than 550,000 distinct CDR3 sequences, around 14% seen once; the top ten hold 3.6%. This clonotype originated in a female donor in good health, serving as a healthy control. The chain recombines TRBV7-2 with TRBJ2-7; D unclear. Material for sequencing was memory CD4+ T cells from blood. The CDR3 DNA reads TGTGCCAGCAGCGTTCCATTGGGAGAGCAGTACTTC. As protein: CASSVPLGEQYF.